This TCR beta chain was identified in a study of Graves' ophthalmopathy and Graves' hyperthyroidism. Regarding this clonotype: Its antigen is not identified.

RNA transcripts were the source from which TCR beta CDR3 regions were amplified. In the first round, RT-PCR was carried out with HTBI primers, and a multiplex PCR formed the second round. One entry per CDR3 protein results from TCRdb running MiXCR on the multiplex PCR reads. Among around 1.1 million distinct CDR3 sequences, 35% to 45% were seen once, and the ten largest hold around 10%. Hyperthyroidism patients were newly diagnosed, under 2 months' duration, aged 18 to 65. Exclusion covered patients with other autoimmune diseases or uncontrolled infections (as well as pregnancy or lactation). Overall study results and limits: Among expanded thyroid clonotypes above 0.001 frequency, most also occurred in blood.

Germline values: CDR1 MGHRA, CDR2 YSYEKL. The trim removed 3 bases at V and 6 bases at J, leaving 8 bases unmatched. This CDR3 region has 16 residues. The receptor was derived from an adult man with Graves' hyperthyroidism. The sample comprised peripheral blood or thyroid tissue (not recorded which). This sequence joins TRBV4-1 and TRBJ1-1; 12 bases agree with TRBD1. This CDR3 is CASSHLLRDRGPEAFF. As DNA, the CDR3 is TGCGCCAGCAGCCACTTGCTCCGGGACAGGGGGCCTGAAGCTTTCTTT.